The sequence of this TCR beta chain was determined in a study of identical twins. A universal primer site was incorporated via template switching, and the cDNA contained unique molecular identifiers. TCRdb recomputed calls from the 5' RACE reads with MiXCR, one row per CDR3 protein. The sample records 650,000 to 750,000 distinct CDR3 sequences, approximately 22% being singletons. There are 14 residues in the CDR3. The V and J ends lost 5 bases and 3 bases respectively, with 11 bases between them. In germline, CDR1 is MNHEY, CDR2 SMNVEV (reference sequence). This clonotype was found many times. This sample also belongs to another study, concerning T cells expressing NK-cell markers.

The sequencing input was PBMCs. The rearrangement links TRBV27 to TRBJ1-5; a possible D gene is TRBD1 (5 bases). The receptor was derived from a woman under 30 in good health. DNA of the CDR3: TGTGCCAGCAGTGACTCAGGGCCCAATCAGCCCCAGCATTTT. Protein sequence: CASSDSGPNQPQHF.